The sequence of this T cell receptor (beta chain) was determined in a study of control samples from healthy donors and cancer patients (dated by TCRdb to the early 2020s). The library was generated by the immunoSEQ multiplex PCR assay. TCRdb limited this immuneACCESS table to in-frame rearrangements with V and J called. A share of clones is missing; checked studies link under half to unresolved V genes, and the rest is unexplained. The sample contains about 42,000 clones, 70% to 90% of them found a single time. The leading ten clones occupy over 45% of the sample. Details on this clone: It lacks a known antigen. Per-base quality was not reported, and no clone a single base away is much larger than it.

In the germline V gene, CDR1 corresponds to SQVTM and CDR2 to ANQGSEA. The CDR3 goes from the cysteine to the phenylalanine over 15 residues. Just the 45-base CDR3 DNA is kept, in frame starting at base 1. V is reduced by 0 bases and J by 5 bases, leaving a spacing of 13 bases between them. The sample consisted of blood. The chain links TRBV29-1 with TRBJ2-2; TRBD2 is possibly the D segment (6 matching bases). The receptor's source is a man in his 60s in good health. The DNA reads TGCAGCGTTGAAGAGCTTCGTGGGGGGACCGGGGAGCTGTTTTTT. Its protein product is CSVEELRGGTGELFF.